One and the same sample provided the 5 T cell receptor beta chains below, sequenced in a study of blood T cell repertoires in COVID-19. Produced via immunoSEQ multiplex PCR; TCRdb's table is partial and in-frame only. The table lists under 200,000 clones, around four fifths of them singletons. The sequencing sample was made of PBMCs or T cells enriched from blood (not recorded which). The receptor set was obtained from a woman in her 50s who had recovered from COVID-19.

For the CDR3, the DNA is TGTGCCAGTAGCTCGACAGCAGGGTGGGGTGAGCAGTTCTTC. This codes for CASSSTAGWGEQFF. J is TRBJ2-1 and V is TRBV19, with TRBD1 as a possible D gene (5 bases). CDR1 and CDR2 (germline): LNHDA, SQIVND (reference sequence). The CDR3 contains 14 residues. V shed 6 bases and J shed 9 bases, with 18 bases lying between them.

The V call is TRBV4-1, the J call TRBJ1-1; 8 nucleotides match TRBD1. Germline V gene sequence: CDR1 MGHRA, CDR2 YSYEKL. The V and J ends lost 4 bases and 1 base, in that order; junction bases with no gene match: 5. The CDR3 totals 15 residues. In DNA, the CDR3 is TGCGCCAGCAGCCCCCCGGACAGGGCGAACACTGAAGCTTTCTTT. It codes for CASSPPDRANTEAFF.

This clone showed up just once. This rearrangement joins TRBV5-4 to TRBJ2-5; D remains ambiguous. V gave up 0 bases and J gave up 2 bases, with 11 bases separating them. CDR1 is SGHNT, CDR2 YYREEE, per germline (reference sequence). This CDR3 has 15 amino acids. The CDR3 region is CASSLAETRQETQYF. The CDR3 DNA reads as TGTGCCAGCAGCTTGGCCGAGACTCGGCAAGAGACCCAGTACTTC. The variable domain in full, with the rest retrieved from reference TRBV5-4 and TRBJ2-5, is ETGVTQSPTHLIKTRGQQVTLRCSSQSGHNTVSWYQQALGQGPQFIFQYYREEENGRGNFPPRFSGLQFPNYSSELNVNALELDDSALYLCASSLAETRQETQYFGPGTRLLVL.

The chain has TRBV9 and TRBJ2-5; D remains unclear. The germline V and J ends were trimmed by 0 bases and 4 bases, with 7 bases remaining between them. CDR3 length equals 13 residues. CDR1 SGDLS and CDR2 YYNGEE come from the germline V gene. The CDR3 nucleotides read TGTGCCAGCAGCGTAGGTCCGGGAGAGACCCAGTACTTC. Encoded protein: CASSVGPGETQYF.

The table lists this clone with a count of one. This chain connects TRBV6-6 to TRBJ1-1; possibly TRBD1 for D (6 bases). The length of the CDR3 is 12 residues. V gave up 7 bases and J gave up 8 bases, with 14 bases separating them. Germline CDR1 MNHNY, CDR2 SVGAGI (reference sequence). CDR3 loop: CASTGNRAEAFF. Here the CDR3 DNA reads TGTGCCAGCACCGGAAACAGGGCCGAAGCTTTCTTT.